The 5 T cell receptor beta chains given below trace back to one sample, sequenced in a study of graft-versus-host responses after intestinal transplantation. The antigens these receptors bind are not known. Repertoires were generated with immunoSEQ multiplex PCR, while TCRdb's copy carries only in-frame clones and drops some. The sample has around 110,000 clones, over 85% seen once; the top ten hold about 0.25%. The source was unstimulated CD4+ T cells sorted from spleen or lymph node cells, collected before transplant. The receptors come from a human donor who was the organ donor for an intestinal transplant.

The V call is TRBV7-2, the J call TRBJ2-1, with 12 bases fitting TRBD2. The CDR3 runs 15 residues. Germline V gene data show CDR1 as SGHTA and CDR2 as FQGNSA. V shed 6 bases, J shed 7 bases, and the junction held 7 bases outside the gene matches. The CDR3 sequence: CASRGLAGGSNEQFF. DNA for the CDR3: TGTGCCAGCAGGGGCCTAGCGGGAGGGAGTAATGAGCAGTTCTTC. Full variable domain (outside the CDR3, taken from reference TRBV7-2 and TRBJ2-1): GAGVSQSPSNKVTEKGKDVELRCDPISGHTALYWYRQSLGQGLEFLIYFQGNSAPDKSGLPSDRFSAERTGGSVSTLTIQRTQQEDSAVYLCASRGLAGGSNEQFFGPGTRLTVL.

This CDR3 is CASSQHATNEKLFF. In DNA form, the CDR3 reads TGTGCCAGCAGCCAACATGCAACTAATGAAAAACTGTTTTTT. This sequence joins TRBV4-2 and TRBJ1-4; D gene unclear. This CDR3 is built from 14 residues. Germline-derived CDR1 and CDR2 are LGHNA and YNFKEQ. The V end was cut by 2 bases, the J end by 0 bases, with 4 bases between.

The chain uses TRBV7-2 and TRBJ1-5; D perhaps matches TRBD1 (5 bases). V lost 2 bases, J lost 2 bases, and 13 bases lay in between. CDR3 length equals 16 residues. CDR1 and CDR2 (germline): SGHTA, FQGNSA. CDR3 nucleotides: TGTGCCAGCAGCTTATTCGGGGGGATGGGCAATCAGCCCCAGCATTTT. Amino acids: CASSLFGGMGNQPQHF.

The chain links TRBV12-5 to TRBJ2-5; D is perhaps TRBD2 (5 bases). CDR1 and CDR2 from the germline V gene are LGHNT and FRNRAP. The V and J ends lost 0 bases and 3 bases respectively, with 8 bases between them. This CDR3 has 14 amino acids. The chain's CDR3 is CASGLVLGKETQYF. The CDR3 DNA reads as TGTGCTAGTGGTTTGGTACTAGGGAAAGAGACCCAGTACTTC.

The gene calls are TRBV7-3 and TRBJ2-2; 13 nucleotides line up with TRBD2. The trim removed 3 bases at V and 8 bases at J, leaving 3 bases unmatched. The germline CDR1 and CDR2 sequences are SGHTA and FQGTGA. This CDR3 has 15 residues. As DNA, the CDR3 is TGTGCCAGCAGCTTTGGACTAGCGGGAGCGGGGGAGCTGTTTTTT. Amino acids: CASSFGLAGAGELFF.